This entry lists 31 T cell receptor beta chains sequenced from one sample in a study of T cell clones after liver transplantation. Measured with immunoSEQ multiplex PCR; TCRdb has only the in-frame clones, and not every one. The sample holds roughly 6,500 clones, 79% seen once. The sequencing here drew on CD8+ T cells from blood, taken 24 months after liver transplant. These TCRs come from a human patient who received a liver transplant. Some of the T cells might come from the graft donor.

This rearrangement joins TRBV18 to TRBJ1-1, with 8 bases matching TRBD1. The CDR3 is 19 residues long. The germline gives CDR1 KGHSH, CDR2 LQKENI. The junction had 14 bases not matched to a gene; V was cut back by 1 base and J by 1 base. CDR3 amino acids: CASSPLWTGNPKGNTEAFF. The CDR3 bases are TGTGCCAGCTCACCACTTTGGACAGGGAACCCGAAAGGGAACACTGAAGCTTTCTTT.

The V call is TRBV15, the J call TRBJ1-4; D gene unclear. Germline CDR1 reads LNHNV; CDR2 reads YYDKDF (reference sequence). Between the trimmed V and J ends, which lost 5 bases and 7 bases, there was a span of 14 bases. This CDR3 spans 14 amino acids. DNA for the CDR3: TGTGCCACCAGCGGAGGGCACAGTGGTGAAAAACTGTTTTTT. This codes for CATSGGHSGEKLFF.

This clone was counted a few times. The chain has TRBV2 and TRBJ2-2; 8 bases align to TRBD1. V shed 5 bases and J 6 bases; nucleotides not matched to a gene: 8. The CDR3 spans 15 residues. CDR1 SNHLY and CDR2 FYNNEI come from the germline V gene. The chain's CDR3 is CASSSGGIAPGELFF. In DNA, the CDR3 is TGTGCCAGCAGTTCAGGGGGCATTGCTCCCGGGGAGCTGTTTTTT.

This sequence joins TRBV13 and TRBJ1-2; D is perhaps TRBD1 (5 bases). CDR1 PRHDT and CDR2 FYEKMQ come from the germline V gene (reference sequence). V was cut by 3 bases and J by 6 bases, with 17 bases left in between. The CDR3 length is 15 residues. The CDR3 loop reads CASSFRWGGENGYTF. The CDR3 region has the DNA TGTGCCAGCAGCTTTCGTTGGGGAGGGGAAAATGGCTACACCTTC.

The chain has TRBV28 and TRBJ1-5; 9 bases line up with TRBD1. The CDR3 spans 16 residues. The ends lost 5 bases at V and 5 bases at J; junction bases unmatched: 10. CDR1 and CDR2 from the germline V gene are MDHEN and SYDVKM. The CDR3 here is CASSRGTGFPYQPQHF. For the CDR3, the DNA is TGTGCCAGCAGTAGAGGGACAGGGTTCCCCTATCAGCCCCAGCATTTT.

This clone has just a few counts. The rearrangement joins TRBV27 to TRBJ2-7; D remains ambiguous. The germline V and J ends were trimmed by 5 bases and 2 bases, with 4 bases remaining between them. The CDR3 runs 11 residues. Looked up from germline, CDR1 is MNHEY and CDR2 is SMNVEV (reference sequence). In DNA form, the CDR3 reads TGTGCCAGCAGTACCCCCTACGAGCAGTACTTC. Amino acids: CASSTPYEQYF.

Notes on this clone: This sample includes further DNA sequences coding for the same CDR3. This sequence joins TRBV29-1 and TRBJ2-7; D gene unclear. Trimming shortened V by 4 bases and J by 2 bases, and 9 bases separated the two germline ends. The CDR3 spans 12 residues. Germline V gene sequence: CDR1 SQVTM, CDR2 ANQGSEA. CDR3 coding DNA: TGCAGCGTTGCATCGGGTGCCTACGAGCAGTACTTC. As protein: CSVASGAYEQYF.

This sequence joins TRBV7-9 and TRBJ2-3; 8 bases align to TRBD2. Germline CDR1 reads SEHNR; CDR2 reads FQNEAQ (reference sequence). CDR3 size: 15 residues. Trimming removed 1 base from V and 6 bases from J; junction bases left unmatched: 6. CDR3 bases: TGTGCCAGCAGCTTAGGGGGGTCGGGAGGGGATACGCAGTATTTT. This translates into CASSLGGSGGDTQYF.

CDR3 region: CASSVEGAGAYNEQFF. CDR3 DNA: TGTGCCAGCAGCGTAGAGGGAGCGGGAGCCTACAATGAGCAGTTCTTC. The chain carries TRBV9 and TRBJ2-1; 8 positions match TRBD2. Germline V lookup: CDR1 SGDLS, CDR2 YYNGEE. The length of the CDR3 is 16 residues. V lost 0 bases and J lost 2; bases outside the gene matches: 4.

This chain joins TRBV7-9 and TRBJ2-2; a possible D gene is TRBD1 (6 bases). The CDR3 spans 15 residues. CDR1 is SEHNR and CDR2 is FQNEAQ in the germline V gene (reference sequence). Trimming stripped 1 base from V and 4 bases from J, with 10 bases between. The CDR3 protein is CASSLGQASTGELFF. The DNA for the CDR3 is TGTGCCAGCAGCTTAGGACAGGCAAGCACCGGGGAGCTGTTTTTT.

The chain recombines TRBV30 with TRBJ1-1; D remains ambiguous. The germline gives CDR1 GTSNPN, CDR2 SVGIG (reference sequence). This CDR3 region has 13 residues. V lost 0 bases, J lost 0 bases, and 5 bases lay in between. The CDR3 protein is CAWSVPVNTEAFF. In DNA form, the CDR3 reads TGTGCCTGGAGTGTACCCGTGAACACTGAAGCTTTCTTT.

This clone showed up just a few times. The chain carries TRBV6-4 and TRBJ2-1, with 15 bases identical to TRBD2. Germline V gives CDR1 MRHNA, CDR2 SNTAGT. The CDR3 length is 17 residues. V dropped 3 bases and J dropped 8; count of bases not matched to a gene: 8. CDR3 sequence (DNA): TGTGCCAGCAGTGAAGAGGGACTAGCGGGAGGAAGCGATGAGCAGTTCTTC. Its protein is CASSEEGLAGGSDEQFF.

The chain recombines TRBV10-3 with TRBJ2-3; TRBD1 or TRBD2 may be the D gene (7 bases each). Germline assignment: CDR1 ENHRY and CDR2 SYGVKD. V lost 4 bases and J 1 base, leaving 21 bases between the germline ends. This CDR3 is 18 amino acids long. CDR3 bases: TGTGCCATCAGTGCAGGGGGGGACCCAGAGCGGGGCACAGATACGCAGTATTTT. Translated, it gives CAISAGGDPERGTDTQYF.

This chain joins TRBV4-1 and TRBJ2-5; D may be TRBD1 or TRBD2 (6 bases each). Germline-derived CDR1 and CDR2 are MGHRA and YSYEKL. This CDR3 contains 18 residues. V lost 0 bases and J lost 2, with 19 bases in between. CDR3: CASSQDLPGGTTQETQYF. As DNA, the CDR3 is TGCGCCAGCAGCCAAGATCTGCCTGGGGGGACAACTCAAGAGACCCAGTACTTC.

V usage is TRBV5-4 and J usage is TRBJ2-2; a possible D gene is TRBD2 (6 bases). V gave up 7 bases and J gave up 1 base, with 11 bases separating them. Germline values: CDR1 SGHNT, CDR2 YYREEE (reference sequence). The CDR3 has 14 residues. The CDR3: CASGPGGNTGELFF. The CDR3 bases are TGTGCCAGCGGACCCGGGGGGAACACCGGGGAGCTGTTTTTT.

V usage is TRBV6-1 and J usage is TRBJ1-4; 7 bases line up with TRBD1. Trimming cost V 1 base and J 4 bases; bases outside gene matches: 6. The germline V gene has CDR1 MNHNS and CDR2 SASEGT. The CDR3 has 16 residues. The CDR3: CASSEGIRQGNEKLFF. The CDR3 bases are TGTGCCAGCAGTGAAGGTATCCGACAGGGTAATGAAAAACTGTTTTTT.

The chain is built from TRBV28 and TRBJ2-4; the match to TRBD1 covers 10 bases. This CDR3 contains 13 residues. J lost 9 bases, V lost 7 bases, and 6 bases had no gene match. CDR1 is MDHEN and CDR2 is SYDVKM in the germline V gene. Written as DNA, the CDR3 is TGTGCCAGCAAGATGGGACAGGGGATCATTCAGTACTTC. This codes for CASKMGQGIIQYF. Combining the CDR3 with reference TRBV28 and TRBJ2-4 gives the whole variable domain DVKVTQSSRYLVKRTGEKVFLECVQDMDHENMFWYRQDPGLGLRLIYFSYDVKMKEKGDIPEGYSVSREKKERFSLILESASTNQTSMYLCASKMGQGIIQYFGAGTRLSVL.

J is TRBJ2-1 and V is TRBV5-8; D is uncertain. Trimming took 2 bases from V and 1 from J, leaving 7 bases between them. From germline, CDR1 is SGHTS and CDR2 YDEGEE. CDR3 size: 14 residues. The CDR3 sequence is CASSFGGSYNEQFF. The DNA of the CDR3 is TGTGCCAGCAGCTTCGGTGGTTCCTACAATGAGCAGTTCTTC.

V gene TRBV7-3 combines with J gene TRBJ2-5, with 8 bases aligning to TRBD1. The V and J ends lost 5 bases and 5 bases, in that order; junction bases with no gene match: 10. CDR3 size: 15 residues. Germline loops: CDR1 SGHTA, CDR2 FQGTGA. As DNA, the CDR3 is TGTGCCAGCAGCCAGGACAGGGCTAATCAGGAGACCCAGTACTTC. It specifies CASSQDRANQETQYF.

The chain links TRBV5-1 to TRBJ1-1, with D hard to call. The CDR3 runs to 12 residues. The ends were cut back, 4 bases at V and 8 bases at J, with 12 bases in the middle. Germline V gene sequence: CDR1 SGHRS, CDR2 YFSETQ. The CDR3 protein is CASSPVVGEAFF. In nucleotides, the CDR3 is TGCGCCAGCAGCCCGGTCGTGGGAGAAGCTTTCTTT.

This chain joins TRBV28 and TRBJ2-7; 8 positions agree with TRBD1. CDR1 and CDR2 from the germline V gene are MDHEN and SYDVKM. This CDR3 has 17 amino acids. Germline trimming cut 2 bases from V and 4 bases from J; bases unmatched to any gene: 13. CDR3 nucleotides: TGTGCCAGCAGTTTAAACCCGGGACAGGCCGTCTCTTACGAGCAGTACTTC. Amino acids: CASSLNPGQAVSYEQYF.

This clone was observed a few times. The V call is TRBV7-9, the J call TRBJ2-1, with D possibly being TRBD1 or TRBD2 (5 bases each). V lost 6 bases and J lost 3, with 9 bases in between. The CDR3 runs to 13 residues. Germline V gene lookup returns CDR1 SEHNR and CDR2 FQNEAQ (reference sequence). CDR3 protein: CASRRDGYNEQFF. DNA for the CDR3: TGTGCCAGCAGACGGGACGGCTACAATGAGCAGTTCTTC.

This chain uses TRBV7-2 with TRBJ2-7; D might be TRBD2 (6 bases). The CDR3 has 17 amino acids. The V end lost 1 base, the J end lost 5 bases, and 21 bases lay between the germline ends. Germline loops: CDR1 SGHTA, CDR2 FQGNSA. The CDR3 DNA reads TGTGCCAGCAGCTTAGGGAGGGCACAGACCATCCCACACGAGCAGTACTTC. Protein sequence: CASSLGRAQTIPHEQYF.

This clone was seen only a few times. The chain combines TRBV15 with TRBJ2-3, with 7 bases that match TRBD1. The germline V gene has CDR1 LNHNV and CDR2 YYDKDF (reference sequence). With V trimmed by 5 bases and J by 12 bases, 11 bases remained unmatched. The CDR3 contains 13 residues. The CDR3 DNA follows: TGTGCCACCAGCCGTATACCGGGACAGTTTCAGTATTTT. Translating gives CATSRIPGQFQYF.

The chain employs TRBV28 and TRBJ2-1; D is unresolved. The CDR3 is made up of 12 amino acids. From germline, CDR1 is MDHEN and CDR2 SYDVKM. V was trimmed by 4 bases and J by 6 bases, leaving 7 bases between them. The CDR3 reads CASSSGLNEQFF. The CDR3 DNA follows: TGTGCCAGCAGTTCCGGGCTCAATGAGCAGTTCTTC.

The V and J genes are TRBV28 and TRBJ2-7, with 8 bases identical to TRBD2. The CDR3 runs to 16 residues. J was trimmed by 0 bases and V by 6 bases; bases with no gene match: 10. Germline V gene data show CDR1 as MDHEN and CDR2 as SYDVKM. The CDR3 bases are TGTGCCAGCAGACCTAGACTAGCGCCGAGCTCCTACGAGCAGTACTTC. Translated, it gives CASRPRLAPSSYEQYF.

This chain joins TRBV6-5 and TRBJ1-1, with D tentatively TRBD1 (6 bases). Trimming cost V 6 bases and J 0 bases, with 14 bases left between them. CDR1 and CDR2 (germline): MNHEY, SVGAGI. CDR3 size: 15 residues. In DNA, the CDR3 is TGTGCCAGCAGGGTGAAGGGGGGGATGAACACTGAAGCTTTCTTT. Amino acid sequence: CASRVKGGMNTEAFF.

The chain links TRBV27 to TRBJ2-7, with TRBD1 identical over 7 bases. V dropped 4 bases and J dropped 2; count of bases not matched to a gene: 11. The germline gives CDR1 MNHEY, CDR2 SMNVEV (reference sequence). This CDR3 is 16 amino acids long. The CDR3 sequence: CASSSTGTLLTYEQYF. Here the CDR3 DNA reads TGTGCCAGCAGTTCGACAGGGACCTTACTGACCTACGAGCAGTACTTC.

The genes are TRBV9 and TRBJ2-1; TRBD2 matches at 8 bases. The germline V gene has CDR1 SGDLS and CDR2 YYNGEE. V was clipped by 4 bases and J by 6 bases; unmatched bases: 3. The CDR3 spans 13 residues. The DNA of the CDR3 is TGTGCCAGCAGCTACCTAGCGGGCAATGAGCAGTTCTTC. Translated, it gives CASSYLAGNEQFF.

J is TRBJ2-7 and V is TRBV19; the D is unclear. The length of the CDR3 is 14 residues. Germline CDR1 and CDR2: LNHDA and SQIVND (reference sequence). The germline V and J ends were trimmed by 8 bases and 3 bases, with 17 bases remaining between them. CDR3 in amino acids: CASSITPPYYEQYF. In DNA, the CDR3 is TGTGCCAGTTCGATCACTCCTCCTTACTACGAGCAGTACTTC.

The rearrangement joins TRBV7-9 to TRBJ2-7; TRBD1 matches at 9 bases. CDR3 length equals 17 residues. Trimming cost V 3 bases and J 2 bases; bases outside gene matches: 11. Germline V CDR1 and CDR2: SEHNR, FQNEAQ (reference sequence). The CDR3 loop is CASSFALGDREPYEQYF. The CDR3 DNA reads TGTGCCAGCAGCTTCGCCCTGGGGGACAGGGAGCCCTACGAGCAGTACTTC.